The following is a T cell receptor beta chain sequence with its context. It has no known antigen specificity. It has no much larger one-base neighbor in the sample; base qualities were not kept. From the cysteine through the phenylalanine, the CDR3 covers 14 amino acids. Just the 42-base CDR3 DNA is kept, in frame starting at base 1. As encoded in the germline V gene, CDR1 is MRHNA while CDR2 is SNTAGT. Trimming accounts for 4 bases at V and 9 bases at J, while the number of junction bases matched to no gene is 8. These data belong to a study of T cell repertoires in cytomegalovirus infection (dated by TCRdb to between 2018 and 2020). In the study overall: The peptide stimulations were aimed at well-studied HLA-B-restricted epitopes as well as recently identified HLA-C-restricted CMV epitopes, whose presentation resists viral immunomodulation. The HLA type of each donor mattered for the analysis, because public TCR beta signatures pointed to carriage of CMV infection along with the matching HLA type.

The treatment or condition label for this specimen denotes: in vitro stimulation with specific CMV peptide epitopes to enrich CMV-specific T cells. What the study reported, not specific to this receptor: Carriers of CMV infection plus the relevant HLA type were discriminated by the cumulative frequency of public TCR beta family members in the study cohort and in an independent 352-donor cohort. In the ex vivo response, HLA-C-restricted CMV-specific TCR beta clonotypes were dominant, and in two of eight donors the single most frequent clonotype came from this HLA-C-restricted group.

Sequencing was carried out with an Illumina HiSeq 1500. TCRdb handled the public reads itself, with Q25 trimming in fastp and clone calling in MiXCR, and kept productive beta chains. One record per CDR3 amino acid sequence lists the most common genes and DNA. Present in this sample are 680,000 or so distinct CDR3 sequences, around a third of which were seen just once. The ten largest clonotypes hold approximately 18% of the sample. The rearranged segments are TRBV6-4 and TRBJ2-1; TRBD2 matches 8 bases in the middle. The material sequenced was cultured PBMCs, taken from culture after CMV antigen stimulation. This sequence was found in a human donor in good health (CMV status not recorded). Some clones in this sample may be carry-over from other donors' samples. The nucleotides are TGTGCCAGCAGTGCGGGGGGGAATACAATTGAGCAGTTCTTC. It encodes CASSAGGNTIEQFF.